This TCR beta chain was profiled in a study of cytomegalovirus exposure and HLA in healthy donors. About this clone: Its antigen is unidentified.

Profiled with immunoSEQ multiplex PCR; TCRdb holds only in-frame clones, not every one. The data show roughly 120,000 clones, with around 88% seen just once and approximately 4.9% held by the top ten. Among the 90 to 150 subjects of the validation cohort, separate from the roughly 700-subject first cohort, were the donors. Trimming cost V 0 bases and J 6 bases, with 10 bases left between them. CDR3 length equals 14 residues. The germline V gene encodes CDR1 SGHDN and CDR2 FVKESK. The study's findings and limits: The CMV antigen specificity of a few CMV-associated chains was confirmed through in vitro analysis. A list of roughly 160 TCR beta chains associated with cytomegalovirus was given.

Source material: PBMCs. The chain joins TRBV14 to TRBJ2-3; a weak D match, TRBD1 (5 bases). The sequence was collected from a man in his late teens or twenties in good health and CMV-seronegative. CDR3 nucleotide sequence: TGTGCCAGCAGCCAAGAAAGGAACAGGGATACGCAGTATTTT. This encodes CASSQERNRDTQYF.